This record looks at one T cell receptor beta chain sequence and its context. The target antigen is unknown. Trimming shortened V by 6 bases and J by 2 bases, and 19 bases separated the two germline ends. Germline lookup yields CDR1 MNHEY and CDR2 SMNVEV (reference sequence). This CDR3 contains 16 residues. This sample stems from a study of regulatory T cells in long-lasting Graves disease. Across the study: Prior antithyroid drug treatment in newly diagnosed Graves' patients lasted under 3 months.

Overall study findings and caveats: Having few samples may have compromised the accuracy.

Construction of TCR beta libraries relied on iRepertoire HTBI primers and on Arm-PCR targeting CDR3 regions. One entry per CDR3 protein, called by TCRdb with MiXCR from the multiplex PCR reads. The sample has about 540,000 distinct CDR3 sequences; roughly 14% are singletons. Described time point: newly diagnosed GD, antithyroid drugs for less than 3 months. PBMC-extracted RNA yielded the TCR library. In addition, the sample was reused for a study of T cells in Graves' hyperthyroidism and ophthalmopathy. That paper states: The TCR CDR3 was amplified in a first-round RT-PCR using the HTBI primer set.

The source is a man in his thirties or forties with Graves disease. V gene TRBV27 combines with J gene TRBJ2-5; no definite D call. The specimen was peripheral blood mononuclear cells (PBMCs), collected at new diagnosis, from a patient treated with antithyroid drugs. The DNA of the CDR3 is TGTGCCAGCAGGGGTCCGTTGAACGGTCCACAAGAGACCCAGTACTTC. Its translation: CASRGPLNGPQETQYF.